The text below deals with one TCR beta chain. It has no known antigen specificity. No quality values exist for individual bases; no much larger clone is one base distant. Looking up the germline V gene yields CDR1 LGHNA and CDR2 YNFKEQ. V trim: 0 bases; J trim: 6 bases; unmatched bases: 5. The CDR3 contains 16 residues, cysteine and phenylalanine counted. Only CDR3 DNA remains: 48 bases, in frame from the first base. The data belong to a study of control samples from healthy donors and cancer patients (dated by TCRdb to 2018 to 2021). Libraries were constructed by the immunoSEQ multiplex PCR assay. The table comes from immuneACCESS by way of TCRdb, which keeps in-frame sequences with V and J called. Part of the clones is missing from these tables; in studies checked, under half for an unresolved V gene and the rest for unknown reasons. The sample table holds approximately 70,000 clones, of which more than 75% were seen once. Of the sample, about 4.2% falls within the top ten clones.

The receptor was isolated from a woman aged 45-60 years in good health. In this chain, TRBV4-2 is recombined with TRBJ2-1; 10 of the junction bases match TRBD1. Sequencing used blood. The CDR3 region reads CASSQEWDRGFNEQFF. The DNA sequence is as follows: TGTGCCAGCAGCCAAGAGTGGGACAGGGGCTTCAATGAGCAGTTCTTC.